The source of this TCR beta chain is a study of blood T cell repertoires in COVID-19. The overall study: Researchers got acute and convalescent COVID-19 samples from the United States, Italy and Spain.

Sequenced by immunoSEQ multiplex PCR; TCRdb stores in-frame clones only, minus some. The sample lists 150,000 or so clones, approximately 82% occurring once. V lost 0 bases and J lost 3, with 6 bases in between. The CDR3 runs 13 residues. Germline loops: CDR1 SGHRS, CDR2 YFSETQ. Material: peripheral blood. The receptor comes from a human donor with acute or convalescent COVID-19. The donor label of this sample is uncertain. V and J are TRBV5-1 and TRBJ1-2; D is unresolved. The chain's CDR3 is CASSLGVDYGYTF. For the CDR3, the DNA is TGCGCCAGCAGCTTGGGAGTGGACTATGGCTACACCTTC.